Described below is a single TCR beta chain sequence and its context. CDR1 and CDR2 from the germline V gene are SGHTA and FQGTGA. There are 14 residues in the CDR3. Trimming at V came to 5 bases and at J to 7 bases, leaving 4 bases not matched to a gene. This specimen comes from a study of blood T cell repertoires in COVID-19. The assay was immunoSEQ multiplex PCR, and TCRdb's table has in-frame clones only and misses some. In the table there are some 220,000 clones, around four fifths of which are singletons. This clonotype was obtained from a woman over 75 with active or convalescent COVID-19. The source material was peripheral blood. The chain is built from TRBV7-3 and TRBJ2-1; 11 bases agree with TRBD1. As DNA, the CDR3 is TGTGCCAGCAGCCCCGGACAGGGGGCGAATGAGCAGTTCTTC. It yields the protein CASSPGQGANEQFF.